This passage covers 2 T cell receptor beta chains from one sample sequenced in a study of technical replicates of blood from a few donors. TCRdb keeps only in-frame clones here, not all; method: immunoSEQ multiplex PCR. The repertoire holds 95,000 or so clones, with approximately 95% as singletons. The sample comprised T cells isolated from PBMCs. The receptors stem from a human donor in good health.

CDR3 region: CAWRSSGQGFGYTF. The DNA of the CDR3 is TGTGCCTGGAGGAGCTCGGGACAGGGATTTGGCTACACCTTC. The rearrangement joins TRBV30 to TRBJ1-2; 9 nucleotides agree with TRBD1. J was trimmed by 7 bases and V by 3 bases; bases with no gene match: 9. The CDR3 has 14 residues. CDR1 and CDR2 from the germline V gene are GTSNPN and SVGIG (reference sequence).

V is TRBV9 and J is TRBJ2-3, with 11 bases identical to TRBD2. CDR1 is SGDLS and CDR2 is YYNGEE in the germline V gene. The CDR3 totals 17 residues. Germline trimming cut 2 bases from V and 1 base from J; bases unmatched to any gene: 6. The CDR3 coding sequence is TGTGCCAGCAGCGTCGGTAGCGGGAGGGCTGGCACAGATACGCAGTATTTT. Protein: CASSVGSGRAGTDTQYF.